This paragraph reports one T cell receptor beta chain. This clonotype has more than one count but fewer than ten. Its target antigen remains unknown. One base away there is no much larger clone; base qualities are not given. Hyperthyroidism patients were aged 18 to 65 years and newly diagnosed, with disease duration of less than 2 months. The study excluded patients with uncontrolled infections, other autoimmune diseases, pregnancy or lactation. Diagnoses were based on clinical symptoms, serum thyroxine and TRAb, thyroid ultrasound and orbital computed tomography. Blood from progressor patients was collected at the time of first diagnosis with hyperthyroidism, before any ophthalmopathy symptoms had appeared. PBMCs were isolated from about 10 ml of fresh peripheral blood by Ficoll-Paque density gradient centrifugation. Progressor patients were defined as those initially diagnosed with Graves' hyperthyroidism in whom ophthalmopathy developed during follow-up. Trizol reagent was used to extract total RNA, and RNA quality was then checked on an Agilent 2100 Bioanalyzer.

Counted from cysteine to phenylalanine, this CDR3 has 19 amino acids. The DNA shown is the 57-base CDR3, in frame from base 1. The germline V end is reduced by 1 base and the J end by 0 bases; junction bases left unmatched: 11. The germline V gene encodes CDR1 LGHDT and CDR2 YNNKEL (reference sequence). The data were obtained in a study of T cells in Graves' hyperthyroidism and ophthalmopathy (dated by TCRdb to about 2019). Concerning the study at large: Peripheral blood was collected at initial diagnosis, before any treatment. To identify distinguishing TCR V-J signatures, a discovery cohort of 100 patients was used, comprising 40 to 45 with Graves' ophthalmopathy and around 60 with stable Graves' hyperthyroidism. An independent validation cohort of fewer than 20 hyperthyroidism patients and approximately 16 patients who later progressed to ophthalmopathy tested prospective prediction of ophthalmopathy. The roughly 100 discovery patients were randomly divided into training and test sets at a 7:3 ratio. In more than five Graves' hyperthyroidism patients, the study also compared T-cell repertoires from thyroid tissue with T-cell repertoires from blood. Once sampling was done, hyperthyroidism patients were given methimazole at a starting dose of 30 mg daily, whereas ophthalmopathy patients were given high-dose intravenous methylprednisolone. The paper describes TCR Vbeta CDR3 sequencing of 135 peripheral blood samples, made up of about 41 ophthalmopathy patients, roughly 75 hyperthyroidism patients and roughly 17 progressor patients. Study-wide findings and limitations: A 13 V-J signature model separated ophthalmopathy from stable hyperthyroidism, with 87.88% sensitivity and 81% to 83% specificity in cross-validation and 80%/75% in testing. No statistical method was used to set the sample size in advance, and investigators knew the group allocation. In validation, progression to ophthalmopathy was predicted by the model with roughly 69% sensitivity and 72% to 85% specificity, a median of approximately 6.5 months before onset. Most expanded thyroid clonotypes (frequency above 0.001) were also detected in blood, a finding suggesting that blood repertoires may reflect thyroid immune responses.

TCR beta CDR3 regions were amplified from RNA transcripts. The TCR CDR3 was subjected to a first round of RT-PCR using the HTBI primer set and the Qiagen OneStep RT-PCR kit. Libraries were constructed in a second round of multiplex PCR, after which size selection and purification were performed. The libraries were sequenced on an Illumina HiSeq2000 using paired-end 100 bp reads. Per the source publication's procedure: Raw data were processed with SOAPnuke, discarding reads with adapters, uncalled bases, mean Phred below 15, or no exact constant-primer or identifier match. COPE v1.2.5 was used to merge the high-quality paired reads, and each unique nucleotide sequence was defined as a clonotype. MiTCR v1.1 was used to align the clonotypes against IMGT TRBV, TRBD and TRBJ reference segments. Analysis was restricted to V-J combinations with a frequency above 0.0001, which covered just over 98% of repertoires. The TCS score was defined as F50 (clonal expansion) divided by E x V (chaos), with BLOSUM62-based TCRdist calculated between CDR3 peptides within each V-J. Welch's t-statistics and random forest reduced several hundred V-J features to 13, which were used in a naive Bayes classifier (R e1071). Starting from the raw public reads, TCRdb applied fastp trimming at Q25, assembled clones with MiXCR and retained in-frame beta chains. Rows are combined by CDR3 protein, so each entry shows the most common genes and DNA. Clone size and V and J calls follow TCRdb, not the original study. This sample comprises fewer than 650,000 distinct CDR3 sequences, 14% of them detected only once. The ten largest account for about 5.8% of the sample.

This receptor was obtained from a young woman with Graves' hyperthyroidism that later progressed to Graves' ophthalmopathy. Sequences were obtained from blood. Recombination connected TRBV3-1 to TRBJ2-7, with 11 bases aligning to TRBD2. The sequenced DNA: TGTGCCAGCAGCCAAGGCGATAGCGGGAGGGCCTTTAGCTCCTACGAGCAGTACTTC. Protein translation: CASSQGDSGRAFSSYEQYF.